This is a list of T cell receptor beta chains from one sample in a study of tumor-infiltrating lymphocytes in primary liver carcinoma. One entry per CDR3 protein results from TCRdb running MiXCR on the multiplex PCR reads. Altogether roughly 86,000 distinct CDR3 sequences are present, 65% to 70% being singletons, with the ten largest covering around 30%. The sample was tumor-adjacent normal liver tissue. Receptors originate from a man aged 40-49 years with primary liver carcinoma and hepatitis B virus infection. Each CDR3 is given with its conserved first and last residue. A D gene is named only where the DNA matches it firmly. Size is stated for part of the rows, as once, few or many counts, or as a class when the clone is expanded.

size	J	V	D	DNA	CDR3
-	TRBJ2-5	TRBV11-2	-	TGTGCCAGCAACTTGGATAAAGGATCTCTATGGGAGACCCAGTACTTC	CASNLDKGSLWETQYF
-	TRBJ1-5	TRBV4-1	-	TGCGCCAGCGGCCGGCAGGGAGGTGGCAATCAGCCCCAGCATTTT	CASGRQGGGNQPQHF
-	TRBJ2-2	TRBV11-2	-	TGTGCCAGCAGCTTTGGGCCGGTCGCGAACATCCGGGAGCCGTTTTTT	CASSFGPVANIREPFF
many	TRBJ1-2	TRBV6-1	-	TGTGCCAGCAGGGAGGGGACCCACTATGGCTACACCTTC	CASREGTHYGYTF
once	TRBJ2-1	TRBV11-3	-	TGTGCCAGCAGCTATAGGGATGGCATCTACAATGAGCAGTTCTTC	CASSYRDGIYNEQFF
many	TRBJ2-2	TRBV11-2	-	TGTGCCAGCAGCTTAGCATTAGGAGGGGCGAACACCGGGGAGCTGTTTTTT	CASSLALGGANTGELFF
-	TRBJ2-2	TRBV5-5	-	TGTGCCAGCAGCTTTGGGACCGCCGGGGAGCTGTTTTTT	CASSFGTAGELFF
-	TRBJ2-7	TRBV29-1	-	-	CSVEVASGSYEEYF
-	TRBJ2-6	TRBV11-2	-	TGTGCCAGCAGCCTCGGGGCAGCTGGGGCCAACGTCCTGACATTC	CASSLGAAGANVLTF
-	TRBJ2-1	TRBV11-2	-	TGTGCCAGCAGCTTAGATGTGGGAGCCGAGCAGTCCTTC	CASSLDVGAEQSF
-	TRBJ2-7	TRBV2	TRBD1	TGTGCCAGCAGTTCAGACAGGGCGCGCTACGAGCATTACTTC	CASSSDRARYEHYF
-	TRBJ2-1	TRBV21-1	-	TGTGCCAGCAGCAAACTGGACAGGCCGGGGAATGAGCAGTTCTTC	CASSKLDRPGNEQFF
-	TRBJ2-5	TRBV4-1	TRBD2	TGCGCCAGCAGACAAGAGGGACTAGCGCTCCGATACCAGTACTTC	CASRQEGLALRYQYF
-	TRBJ2-2	TRBV5-8	-	TGTGCCAGCAGCTTGCGTAGTGGATCCGGGGAGCCGTTTTTT	CASSLRSGSGEPFF
-	TRBJ2-2	TRBV6-1	-	TGTGTCAGCAGCGATCTTAGCCTCACAGGGGAGCTGTTTTTT	CVSSDLSLTGELFF
-	TRBJ2-5	TRBV11-2	-	TGTGCCAACAGCTTACTGGGAGACACCCAGTACTTC	CANSLLGDTQYF
many	TRBJ2-3	TRBV6-1	-	TGTGCCAGCAGTGTGTCCTACACAGATACGCAGTATTTT	CASSVSYTDTQYF
-	TRBJ2-1	TRBV28	TRBD2	TGTACCAGCAGAGGATGGGGTACGGGAGGGCCGCTTTACAATGAGCAGTTCTTC	CTSRGWGTGGPLYNEQFF
many	TRBJ2-7	TRBV12-3/TRBV12-4	TRBD1	TGTGCCAGCAGCCGTACAGGGGGGTTGTCCTACGAGCAGTACTTC	CASSRTGGLSYEQYF
once	TRBJ1-5	TRBV4-1	-	TGCGCCAGCAGGCAACGAACAGGAGGTCAGCCCCAGCATTTT	CASRQRTGGQPQHF
-	TRBJ2-2	TRBV11-2	TRBD1	TGTGCCAACAGCTTTCATCGGGACAGGGTCGCCACCGGGGAGCTGTTTTTT	CANSFHRDRVATGELFF
-	TRBJ2-1	TRBV6-5	-	TGTGCCAGCTGTTACGCAGATGAGCAATTCTTC	CASCYADEQFF
-	TRBJ2-7	TRBV5-1	-	TGCACCAGCAGCCCTTGGATCTTGGGGTCGGGCCACGAGCAGTACTTC	CTSSPWILGSGHEQYF
once	TRBJ2-7	TRBV19	TRBD1	TGTGCCAGTAGTTCCCGGGACAGGGTGTACGAGCAGTACTTC	CASSSRDRVYEQYF
medium-sized	TRBJ2-7	TRBV11-2	-	TGTGCCAGCAGCTCGTGGGGACTCCTATCCTACGAGCAGTACTTC	CASSSWGLLSYEQYF
few	TRBJ2-5	TRBV28	-	TGTGCCAGCAGCTCCTGGGTCAAAAGTCAAGAGACCCAGTACTTC	CASSSWVKSQETQYF
-	TRBJ1-1	TRBV25-1	-	TGTGCCAGCAGTGAAGAGGGGTGGGACACTGAAGCTTTCTTT	CASSEEGWDTEAFF
many	TRBJ1-2	TRBV6-6	-	TGTGCCAGCAGTACCGGAGACAGGATCTATGGCTACACCTTC	CASSTGDRIYGYTF
-	TRBJ2-7	TRBV5-1	TRBD1	TGCGCCAGCAGCTTGACAGGGGGCGACTACGAGCAGTACTTC	CASSLTGGDYEQYF
-	TRBJ2-7	TRBV28	-	TGTGCCGGCAGCCCACAAAGGGAGCAACCTTACGAGCAGTACTTC	CAGSPQREQPYEQYF
-	TRBJ2-7	TRBV11-2	-	TGTACCAGCAGCTCGCCGGGAAAGGGCGACGAGCAGTACTTC	CTSSSPGKGDEQYF
once	TRBJ1-2	TRBV10-3	-	TGTGCCATCAGTGAGGGGGCAGGGACGGACTATGGTTACACCTTC	CAISEGAGTDYGYTF
many	TRBJ2-7	TRBV4-1	TRBD2	TGCGCCAGCAGCCCACCGGGACTAGCGGTCTACGAGCAGTACTTC	CASSPPGLAVYEQYF
once	TRBJ2-7	TRBV28	TRBD1	TGTGCCAACAGGCTGGACAGGGGGGCCTACGAGCAGTACTTC	CANRLDRGAYEQYF
-	TRBJ2-1	TRBV10-1	TRBD2	TGCGCCAGCAGTGAATCGACTAGCGGGGGCGGGACAAATGAGCAGTTCTTC	CASSESTSGGGTNEQFF
-	TRBJ2-7	TRBV11-2	TRBD1	TGTGCAAGCAGCTTCCGGTCAGGGGGCGCTAACAGACACGAGCAGTACTTC	CASSFRSGGANRHEQYF
-	TRBJ2-1	TRBV6-1	-	TGTGCTAGCAGTGTAGGGCCCTCAGGTGAGCAGTTCTTC	CASSVGPSGEQFF
many	TRBJ2-7	TRBV6-6	TRBD2	TGTGCCAGCAGCCCTAGCGGGACCTACGAGCAGTACTTC	CASSPSGTYEQYF
-	TRBJ2-2	TRBV28	-	TGTGCCAGCAATTTTTCCGGGGAAAACACCGGGGAGCTGTTTTTT	CASNFSGENTGELFF
-	TRBJ2-3	TRBV11-2	-	TGTGCTAGCAGTACCCGATCCGAAGCAGATACGCAGTATTTT	CASSTRSEADTQYF
-	TRBJ1-1	TRBV19	-	TGTGCCAGTAGTATTCAGGCGGCGAACACTGAAGCTTTCTTT	CASSIQAANTEAFF
-	TRBJ2-1	TRBV11-2	TRBD2	TGTGCCAGCAGCCCTGGGGGGGGGAGGTGCTACAATGAGCAGTTCTTC	CASSPGGGRCYNEQFF
-	TRBJ2-7	TRBV5-1	TRBD2	TGCGCCAGCAGCTTGACTAGCGAACTCTACGAGCACTACTTC	CASSLTSELYEHYF
medium-sized	TRBJ2-7	TRBV11-2	TRBD2	TGTGCCAGCAGCTCCCCCCGGGGGGTAGGGATCTACGAGCAGTACTTC	CASSSPRGVGIYEQYF
-	TRBJ2-2	TRBV19	-	TGTGCCAGTAGTATCCTAGCGACCGGGGAGCTGTTTTTT	CASSILATGELFF
-	TRBJ2-5	TRBV10-3	TRBD1	TGTACCATCAGTGAGCTCGACAGGGGTGATGCGACCAAGTACTTC	CTISELDRGDATKYF
-	TRBJ2-5	TRBV11-2	-	TGTGCCAGCAACACTGGGACTTTAGGGGGAGTAGGGAAGACCCAGTACTTC	CASNTGTLGGVGKTQYF
-	TRBJ2-1	TRBV29-1	TRBD2	TGCAGCCTTGAGGATAGTAGCGGGAGACTGGATGAGCAGTTCTTC	CSLEDSSGRLDEQFF
few	TRBJ2-7	TRBV7-2	TRBD2	TGTGCCAGCAGCGTGGGACTAGCGGGATCCTACGAGCAGTACTTC	CASSVGLAGSYEQYF
many	TRBJ2-5	TRBV12-3/TRBV12-4	TRBD1	TGTGCCAGCAGTTTCAGGGGGCAAGAGACCCAGTACTTC	CASSFRGQETQYF